Listed below are T cell receptor beta chains from one sample, sequenced in a study of control samples from healthy donors and cancer patients. Clones were sequenced by immunoSEQ multiplex PCR, and TCRdb holds only the in-frame ones, with some missing. The sample includes under 55,000 clones, approximately 90% of them seen just once. Sequenced material: PBMCs. These receptors came from a woman aged 35 to 49 with head and neck cancer. The CDR3 runs from the conserved cysteine through the conserved F or W. Each record gives: CDR3 protein, CDR3 DNA, J gene, clone size, V gene, D gene. A D gene is named only where the DNA matches it firmly. The size field is filled for only some rows; it gives once, few, many or a size class.

CDR3 protein: CASRRQFPGNTIYF; CDR3 DNA: TGTGCCAGCAGGCGGCAGTTCCCTGGAAACACCATATATTTT; J gene: TRBJ1-3; clone size: .; V gene: TRBV21-1; D gene: .
CDR3 protein: CASPRGVNTEAFF; CDR3 DNA: TGTGCCAGCCCGCGGGGGGTGAACACTGAAGCTTTCTTT; J gene: TRBJ1-1; clone size: .; V gene: TRBV2; D gene: .
CDR3 protein: CARSLGETATQETQYF; CDR3 DNA: TGTGCCAGAAGCTTGGGGGAAACGGCAACCCAAGAGACCCAGTACTTC; J gene: TRBJ2-5; clone size: .; V gene: TRBV5-3; D gene: .
CDR3 protein: CASSQRTSGLAGTDTQYF; CDR3 DNA: TGTGCCAGCAGCCAACGTACTTCCGGACTAGCGGGCACAGATACGCAGTATTTT; J gene: TRBJ2-3; clone size: .; V gene: TRBV14; D gene: TRBD2
CDR3 protein: CASSFSGGVTGELFF; CDR3 DNA: TGTGCCAGCAGTTTTAGCGGGGGGGTCACCGGGGAGCTGTTTTTT; J gene: TRBJ2-2; clone size: .; V gene: TRBV6-5; D gene: TRBD2
CDR3 protein: CASSLIEGQPQHF; CDR3 DNA: TGTGCCAGCAGCTTAATTGAGGGTCAGCCCCAGCATTTT; J gene: TRBJ1-5; clone size: .; V gene: TRBV7-3; D gene: .
CDR3 protein: CASRMNQGNGYTF; CDR3 DNA: TGTGCCAGCAGGATGAACCAGGGGAATGGCTACACCTTC; J gene: TRBJ1-2; clone size: .; V gene: TRBV7-9; D gene: .
CDR3 protein: CASSLAGADTEAFF; CDR3 DNA: TGTGCCAGCAGCTTAGCGGGGGCGGACACTGAAGCTTTCTTT; J gene: TRBJ1-1; clone size: .; V gene: TRBV7-9; D gene: .
CDR3 protein: CASTTRGGGYTF; CDR3 DNA: TGTGCCAGCACCACCCGGGGAGGCGGCTACACCTTC; J gene: TRBJ1-2; clone size: .; V gene: TRBV6-5; D gene: .
CDR3 protein: CSIRDRGLSTDTQYF; CDR3 DNA: TGCAGCATCCGGGACAGGGGCCTTAGCACAGATACGCAGTATTTT; J gene: TRBJ2-3; clone size: .; V gene: TRBV29-1; D gene: TRBD1
CDR3 protein: CSARTTGWAFF; CDR3 DNA: TGCAGTGCTAGGACGACAGGGTGGGCTTTCTTT; J gene: TRBJ1-1; clone size: .; V gene: TRBV20-1; D gene: TRBD1
CDR3 protein: CSASMVGTSLKYEQYF; CDR3 DNA: TGCAGTGCTAGTATGGTGGGGACTAGCTTAAAGTACGAGCAGTACTTC; J gene: TRBJ2-7; clone size: few; V gene: TRBV20-1; D gene: TRBD2
CDR3 protein: CASALENGEGEQYF; CDR3 DNA: TGTGCTAGTGCATTGGAAAACGGGGAAGGCGAGCAGTACTTC; J gene: TRBJ2-7; clone size: .; V gene: TRBV12-5; D gene: .
CDR3 protein: CASSKQGNYGYTF; CDR3 DNA: TGTGCCAGTAGTAAGCAGGGCAACTATGGCTACACCTTC; J gene: TRBJ1-2; clone size: .; V gene: TRBV19; D gene: .
CDR3 protein: CASRTAGEETQYF; CDR3 DNA: TGTGCCAGCAGGACGGCAGGGGAGGAGACCCAGTACTTC; J gene: TRBJ2-5; clone size: few; V gene: TRBV12-3/TRBV12-4; D gene: .
CDR3 protein: CASSPPSTAGMRETQYF; CDR3 DNA: TGCGCCAGCAGCCCCCCGAGCACAGCAGGGATGAGAGAGACCCAGTACTTC; J gene: TRBJ2-5; clone size: .; V gene: TRBV4-1; D gene: .
CDR3 protein: CASSLVGANTGELFF; CDR3 DNA: TGCGCCAGCAGCTTGGTGGGGGCGAACACCGGGGAGCTGTTTTTT; J gene: TRBJ2-2; clone size: .; V gene: TRBV5-1; D gene: .
CDR3 protein: CASSQGRREQYF; CDR3 DNA: TGTGCCAGCAGCCAAGGTAGACGCGAGCAGTACTTC; J gene: TRBJ2-7; clone size: .; V gene: TRBV3-1/TRBV3-2; D gene: .
CDR3 protein: CASSIGEGSSEAFF; CDR3 DNA: TGTGCCAGTAGTATAGGGGAGGGTTCTTCTGAAGCTTTCTTT; J gene: TRBJ1-1; clone size: .; V gene: TRBV19; D gene: .
CDR3 protein: CASSWEIRTEAFF; CDR3 DNA: TGTGCCAGTAGTTGGGAGATAAGGACTGAAGCTTTCTTT; J gene: TRBJ1-1; clone size: .; V gene: TRBV19; D gene: .
CDR3 protein: CASSPRVSGETEQYF; CDR3 DNA: TGTGCCAGCTCACCACGTGTGTCTGGAGAGACCGAGCAGTACTTC; J gene: TRBJ2-7; clone size: .; V gene: TRBV18; D gene: .
CDR3 protein: CAISEGPTALAGKAHYNEQFF; CDR3 DNA: TGTGCCATCAGTGAGGGACCCACGGCACTAGCGGGGAAGGCTCACTACAATGAGCAGTTCTTC; J gene: TRBJ2-1; clone size: once; V gene: TRBV10-3; D gene: TRBD2
CDR3 protein: CAWSYLGQGNEQYF; CDR3 DNA: TGTGCCTGGAGTTATTTAGGACAAGGCAACGAGCAGTACTTC; J gene: TRBJ2-7; clone size: .; V gene: TRBV30; D gene: .
CDR3 protein: CASSLSRAYEQYF; CDR3 DNA: TGTGCCAGCAGTTTAAGCCGGGCCTACGAGCAGTACTTC; J gene: TRBJ2-7; clone size: .; V gene: TRBV12-3/TRBV12-4; D gene: .
CDR3 protein: CASSQGGGGTSEQYF; CDR3 DNA: TGTGCCAGCAGCCAAGGGGGCGGCGGGACCTCAGAGCAGTACTTC; J gene: TRBJ2-7; clone size: few; V gene: TRBV4-2; D gene: .
CDR3 protein: CASSLPGTTPPHEQFF; CDR3 DNA: TGTGCCAGCAGCCTCCCCGGGACTACGCCGCCCCATGAGCAGTTCTTC; J gene: TRBJ2-1; clone size: .; V gene: TRBV7-2; D gene: TRBD2
CDR3 protein: CASSIQGGSAQHF; CDR3 DNA: TGTGCCAGTAGTATACAGGGGGGGAGTGCCCAGCATTTT; J gene: TRBJ1-5; clone size: .; V gene: TRBV19; D gene: TRBD1
CDR3 protein: CASSPMALRGDTQYF; CDR3 DNA: TGTGCCAGCAGCCCCATGGCTCTACGGGGGGATACGCAGTATTTT; J gene: TRBJ2-3; clone size: once; V gene: TRBV7-3; D gene: .
CDR3 protein: CASSPIEETQYF; CDR3 DNA: TGTGCCAGCAGCCCAATAGAAGAGACCCAGTACTTC; J gene: TRBJ2-5; clone size: .; V gene: TRBV7-9; D gene: .
CDR3 protein: CASATGGWNTEAFF; CDR3 DNA: TGTGCCAGCGCGACAGGGGGCTGGAACACTGAAGCTTTCTTT; J gene: TRBJ1-1; clone size: .; V gene: TRBV27; D gene: TRBD1
CDR3 protein: CASSPLRPSGGYTF; CDR3 DNA: TGTGCCAGCTCCCCTCTACGCCCCTCAGGCGGCTACACCTTC; J gene: TRBJ1-2; clone size: .; V gene: TRBV19; D gene: .
CDR3 protein: CASMGRGGNTEAFF; CDR3 DNA: TGTGCCAGCATGGGAAGGGGAGGGAACACTGAAGCTTTCTTT; J gene: TRBJ1-1; clone size: .; V gene: TRBV6-5; D gene: .
CDR3 protein: CASSLSGDTQYF; CDR3 DNA: TGTGCCAGCAGTTTGAGTGGGGATACGCAGTATTTT; J gene: TRBJ2-3; clone size: once; V gene: TRBV27; D gene: .
CDR3 protein: CASTTGFNYGYTF; CDR3 DNA: TGTGCCTCCACGACAGGGTTTAACTATGGCTACACCTTC; J gene: TRBJ1-2; clone size: .; V gene: TRBV2; D gene: TRBD1
CDR3 protein: CASSQDGNQPQHF; CDR3 DNA: TGTGCCAGCAGCCAAGATGGCAATCAGCCCCAGCATTTT; J gene: TRBJ1-5; clone size: few; V gene: TRBV3-1/TRBV3-2; D gene: .
CDR3 protein: CASSLIGGSLNTGELFF; CDR3 DNA: TGTGCCAGCAGTTTAATCGGCGGTAGCCTGAACACCGGGGAGCTGTTTTTT; J gene: TRBJ2-2; clone size: .; V gene: TRBV27; D gene: .
CDR3 protein: CASSTQAGGAAQYF; CDR3 DNA: TGTGCCAGTAGCACCCAAGCCGGGGGGGCTGCGCAGTATTTT; J gene: TRBJ2-3; clone size: .; V gene: TRBV19; D gene: TRBD2
CDR3 protein: CASSLRDMGGYTF; CDR3 DNA: TGTGCCAGCAGTTTACGGGACATGGGGGGCTACACCTTC; J gene: TRBJ1-2; clone size: .; V gene: TRBV28; D gene: .
CDR3 protein: CASSIVVYNEQFF; CDR3 DNA: TGTGCCAGTAGTATAGTGGTTTACAATGAGCAGTTCTTC; J gene: TRBJ2-1; clone size: .; V gene: TRBV19; D gene: .
CDR3 protein: CAISAGLESPLHF; CDR3 DNA: TGTGCCATCAGTGCAGGGTTAGAATCACCCCTCCACTTT; J gene: TRBJ1-6; clone size: .; V gene: TRBV10-3; D gene: .
CDR3 protein: CASSRNRGAEQYF; CDR3 DNA: TGTGCCAGCAGTCGAAACAGGGGTGCCGAACAGTACTTC; J gene: TRBJ2-7; clone size: .; V gene: TRBV27; D gene: TRBD1
CDR3 protein: CASGLAGGETQYF; CDR3 DNA: TGTGCCAGTGGACTAGCGGGAGGTGAGACCCAGTACTTC; J gene: TRBJ2-5; clone size: .; V gene: TRBV6-5; D gene: TRBD2
CDR3 protein: CASSQGTRPTEAFF; CDR3 DNA: TGTGCCAGCAGCCAAGGTACCAGGCCGACTGAAGCTTTCTTT; J gene: TRBJ1-1; clone size: .; V gene: TRBV3-1/TRBV3-2; D gene: .